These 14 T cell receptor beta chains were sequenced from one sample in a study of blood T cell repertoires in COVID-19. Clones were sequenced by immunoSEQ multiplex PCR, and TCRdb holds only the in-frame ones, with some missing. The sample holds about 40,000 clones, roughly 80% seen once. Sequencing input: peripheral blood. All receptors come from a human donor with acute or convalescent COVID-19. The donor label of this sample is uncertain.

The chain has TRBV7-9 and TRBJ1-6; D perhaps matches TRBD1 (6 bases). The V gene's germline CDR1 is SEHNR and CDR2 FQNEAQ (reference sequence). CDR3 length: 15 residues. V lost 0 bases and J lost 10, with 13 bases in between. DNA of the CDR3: TGTGCCAGCAGCTTAGCCTCAGGACAGTTCTCACCCCTCCACTTT. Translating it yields CASSLASGQFSPLHF.

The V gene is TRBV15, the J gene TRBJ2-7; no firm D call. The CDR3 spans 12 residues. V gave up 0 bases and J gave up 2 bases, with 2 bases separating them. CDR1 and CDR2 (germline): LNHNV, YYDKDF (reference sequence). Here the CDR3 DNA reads TGTGCCACCAGCAGAGACACCTACGAGCAGTACTTC. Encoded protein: CATSRDTYEQYF.

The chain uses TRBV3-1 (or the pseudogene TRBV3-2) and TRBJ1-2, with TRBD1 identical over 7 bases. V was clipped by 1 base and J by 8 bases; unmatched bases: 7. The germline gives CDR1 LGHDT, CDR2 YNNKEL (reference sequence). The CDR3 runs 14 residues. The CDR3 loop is CASSQVGQAEGYTF. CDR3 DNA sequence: TGTGCCAGCAGCCAAGTCGGACAGGCTGAGGGCTACACCTTC.

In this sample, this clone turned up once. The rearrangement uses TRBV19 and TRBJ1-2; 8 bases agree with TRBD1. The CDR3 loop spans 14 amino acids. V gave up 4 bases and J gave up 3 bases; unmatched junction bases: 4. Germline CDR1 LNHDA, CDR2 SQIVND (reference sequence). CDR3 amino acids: CASSTGQGHYGYTF. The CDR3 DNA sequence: TGTGCCAGTAGTACCGGACAGGGACACTATGGCTACACCTTC.

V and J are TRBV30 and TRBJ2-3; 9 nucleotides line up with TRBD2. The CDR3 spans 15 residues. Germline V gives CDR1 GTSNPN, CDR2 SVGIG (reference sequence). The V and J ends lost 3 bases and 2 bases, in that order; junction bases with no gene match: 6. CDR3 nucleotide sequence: TGTGCCTGGAGGGCCCTAGCGGGGACCACAGATACGCAGTATTTT. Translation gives CAWRALAGTTDTQYF.

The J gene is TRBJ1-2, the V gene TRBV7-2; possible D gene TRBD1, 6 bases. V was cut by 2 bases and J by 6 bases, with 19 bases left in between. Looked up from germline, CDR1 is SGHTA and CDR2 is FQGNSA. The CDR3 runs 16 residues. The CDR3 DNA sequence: TGTGCCAGCAGCTTAAACTCGAGGACAGCAGTTGATGGCTACACCTTC. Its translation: CASSLNSRTAVDGYTF.

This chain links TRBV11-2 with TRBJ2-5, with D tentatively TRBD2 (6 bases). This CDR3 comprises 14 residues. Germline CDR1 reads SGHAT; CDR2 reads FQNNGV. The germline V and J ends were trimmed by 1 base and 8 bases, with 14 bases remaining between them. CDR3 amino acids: CASSLVGGDSTQYF. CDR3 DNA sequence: TGTGCCAGCAGCTTAGTCGGGGGAGATAGCACCCAGTACTTC.

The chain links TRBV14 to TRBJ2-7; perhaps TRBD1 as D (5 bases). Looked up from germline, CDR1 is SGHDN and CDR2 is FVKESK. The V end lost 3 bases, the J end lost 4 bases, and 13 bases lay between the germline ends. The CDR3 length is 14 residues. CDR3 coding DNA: TGTGCCAGCAGCCACCTCTACCCAGGGTACGAGCAGTACTTC. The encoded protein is CASSHLYPGYEQYF.

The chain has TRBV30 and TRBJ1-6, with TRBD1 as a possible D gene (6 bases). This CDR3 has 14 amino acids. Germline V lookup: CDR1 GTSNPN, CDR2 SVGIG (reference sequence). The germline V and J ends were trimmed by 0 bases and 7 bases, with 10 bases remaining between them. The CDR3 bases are TGTGCCTGGAGTGTACAGGGAAAGAATTCACCCCTCCACTTT. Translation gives CAWSVQGKNSPLHF.

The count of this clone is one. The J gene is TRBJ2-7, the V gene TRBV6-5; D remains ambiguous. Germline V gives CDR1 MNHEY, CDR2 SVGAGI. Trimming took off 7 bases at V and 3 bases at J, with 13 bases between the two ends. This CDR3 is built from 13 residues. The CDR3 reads CASTPERGYEQYF. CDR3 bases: TGTGCCAGCACACCCGAACGAGGCTACGAGCAGTACTTC.

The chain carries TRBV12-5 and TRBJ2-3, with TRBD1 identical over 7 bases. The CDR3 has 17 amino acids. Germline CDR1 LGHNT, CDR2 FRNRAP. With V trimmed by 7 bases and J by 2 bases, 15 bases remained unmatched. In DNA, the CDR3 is TGTGCTAGTGTACAAGAACCCTCGACAGGGTTCACAGATACGCAGTATTTT. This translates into CASVQEPSTGFTDTQYF.

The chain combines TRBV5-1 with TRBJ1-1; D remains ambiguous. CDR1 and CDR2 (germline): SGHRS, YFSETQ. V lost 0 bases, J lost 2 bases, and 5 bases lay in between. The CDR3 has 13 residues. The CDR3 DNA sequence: TGCGCCAGCAGCTTGGACAGCAACACTGAAGCTTTCTTT. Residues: CASSLDSNTEAFF.

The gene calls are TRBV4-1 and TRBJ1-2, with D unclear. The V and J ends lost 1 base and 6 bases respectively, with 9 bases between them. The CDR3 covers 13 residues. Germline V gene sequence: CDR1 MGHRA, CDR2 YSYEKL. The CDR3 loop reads CASSQVYGNGYTF. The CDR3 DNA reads TGCGCCAGCAGCCAAGTGTACGGTAATGGCTACACCTTC.

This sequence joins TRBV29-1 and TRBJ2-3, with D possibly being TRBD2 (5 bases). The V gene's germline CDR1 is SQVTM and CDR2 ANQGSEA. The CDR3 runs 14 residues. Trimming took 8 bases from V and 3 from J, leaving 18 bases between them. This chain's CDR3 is CSPARGSWTDTQYF. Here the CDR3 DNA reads TGCAGCCCTGCCCGGGGAAGCTGGACAGATACGCAGTATTTT.